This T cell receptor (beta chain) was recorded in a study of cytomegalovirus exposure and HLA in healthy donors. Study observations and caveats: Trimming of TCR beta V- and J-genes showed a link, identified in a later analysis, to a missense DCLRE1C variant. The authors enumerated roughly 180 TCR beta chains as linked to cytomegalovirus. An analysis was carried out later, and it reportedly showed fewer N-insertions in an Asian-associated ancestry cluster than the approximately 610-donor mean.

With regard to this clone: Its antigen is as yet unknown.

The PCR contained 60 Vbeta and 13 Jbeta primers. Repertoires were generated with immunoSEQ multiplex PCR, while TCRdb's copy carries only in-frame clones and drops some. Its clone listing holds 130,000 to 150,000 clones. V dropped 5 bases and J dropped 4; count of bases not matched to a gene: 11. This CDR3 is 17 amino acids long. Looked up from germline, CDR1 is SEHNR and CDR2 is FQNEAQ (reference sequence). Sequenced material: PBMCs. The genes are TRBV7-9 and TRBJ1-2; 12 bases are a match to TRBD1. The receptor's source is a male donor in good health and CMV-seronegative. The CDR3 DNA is TGTGCCAGCAGCCTAGGGACAGGGGGCATTGGTTTCTATGGCTACACCTTC. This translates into CASSLGTGGIGFYGYTF.